The 22 T cell receptor beta chains reported below all come from one sample, sequenced in a study of T cells in women clearing cervical HPV infection. Assay: immunoSEQ multiplex PCR; the TCRdb copy retains only in-frame clones and omits some. This sample contains over 30,000 clones. Material: blood buffy coat. All receptors come from a woman aged 18 to 75 with a cervical HPV16 infection that either progressed to CIN3+ or cleared (not recorded which).

Concerning this clone itself: The CDR3 extends 3 residues past the end of the read, so its final part is completed from the germline J gene. The chain joins TRBV19 to TRBJ2-1; a possible D gene is TRBD1 (6 bases). The CDR3 is made up of 14 amino acids. Trimming took off 6 bases at V and 5 bases at J, with 14 bases between the two ends. CDR1 and CDR2 from the germline V gene are LNHDA and SQIVND (reference sequence). The CDR3 loop reads CASSPTGLNNEQFF. The covered CDR3 bases are TGTGCCAGTAGCCCAACAGGGTTGAACAATGAG.

In the case of this clone: The read is 3 residues too short to cover the CDR3 end, so that end is filled in from the germline J gene. The chain uses TRBV15 and TRBJ2-2; TRBD1 aligns across 8 bases. This CDR3 has 22 residues. Germline assignment: CDR1 LNHNV and CDR2 YYDKDF (reference sequence). J lost 1 base, V lost 0 bases, and 19 bases had no gene match. The CDR3 reads CATSRDRSGTGPPRRNTGELFF. CDR3 DNA (partial): TGTGCCACCAGCAGAGATCGGTCCGGGACAGGACCCCCTAGGCGGAACACCGGGGAG.

Turning to this clone: Sequencing ends 3 residues short of the CDR3 end; the germline J gene provides the rest. The rearrangement joins TRBV2 to TRBJ1-5, with 7 bases lining up with TRBD1. Germline V gene sequence: CDR1 SNHLY, CDR2 FYNNEI. The length of the CDR3 is 14 residues. With V trimmed by 7 bases and J by 2 bases, 5 bases remained unmatched. The CDR3 sequence is CASNGDSGNQPQHF. The CDR3 bases that were read are TGTGCCAGCAACGGGGACAGCGGCAATCAGCCC.

On this clone: Sequencing ends 3 residues short of the CDR3 end; the germline J gene provides the rest. The rearrangement uses TRBV7-9 and TRBJ2-7, with D possibly being TRBD2 (6 bases). The germline V and J ends were trimmed by 2 bases and 3 bases, with 14 bases remaining between them. From germline, CDR1 is SEHNR and CDR2 FQNEAQ (reference sequence). This CDR3 has 15 residues. CDR3 residues: CASSLWDLVGYEQYF. The covered CDR3 bases are TGTGCCAGCAGCTTATGGGACTTGGTGGGCTACGAG.

To note about this clone: The sequence runs out 3 residues before the end of the CDR3; the remainder is reconstructed from the germline J gene. The chain is built from TRBV20-1 and TRBJ1-6; possible D gene TRBD1, 6 bases. Germline loops: CDR1 DFQATT, CDR2 SNEGSKA (reference sequence). The CDR3 is made up of 15 amino acids. The germline V and J ends were trimmed by 5 bases and 6 bases, with 17 bases remaining between them. CDR3 loop: CSAGLGGSGNSPLHF. Partial CDR3 DNA: TGCAGTGCTGGGCTAGGGGGATCGGGTAATTCACCC.

Comment on this clone: The CDR3 end lies 3 residues beyond the end of the read and is filled in from the germline J gene. The chain uses TRBV2 and TRBJ1-1; D not certain. The germline V gene has CDR1 SNHLY and CDR2 FYNNEI. CDR3 length: 15 amino acids. V was cut by 2 bases and J by 7 bases, with 17 bases left in between. The covered CDR3 bases are TGTGCCAGCAGTGAATTTAGCGGCCATCCAAATGAA. Amino acids: CASSEFSGHPNE. The complete CDR3 reads CASSEFSGHPNEAFF.

The sequenced CDR3 bases are TGCAGTGCTAGAAGGCTAGCGGGGAGAGAGACC. Translated, it gives CSARRLAGRET. The whole CDR3 sequence is CSARRLAGRETQYF. The chain has TRBV20-1 and TRBJ2-5; TRBD2 agrees at 9 bases. The sequenced fragment ends 3 residues before the CDR3 boundary, so the rest is inferred from the germline J gene. Germline values: CDR1 DFQATT, CDR2 SNEGSKA (reference sequence). This CDR3 comprises 14 residues. Trimming took 2 bases from V and 4 from J; bases not matched to a gene: 5.

Worth noting for this clone: The CDR3 end falls 3 residues outside the read, so it is completed with the germline J gene. The chain combines TRBV12-3 or TRBV12-4 with TRBJ2-3; D gene uncertain. Trimming left V 5 bases short and J 4 bases short, with 10 bases between. This CDR3 is built from 13 residues. The DNA read from the CDR3 is TGTGCCAGCAGTCCCTCCCCCCCAGATACG. This sequence encodes CASSPSPPDT. The entire CDR3 is CASSPSPPDTQYF.

As regards this clone: The read ends 3 residues shy of where the CDR3 ends; the end is completed using the germline J gene. The chain recombines TRBV5-1 with TRBJ2-2; D is perhaps TRBD1 (6 bases). Trimming left V 7 bases short and J 4 bases short, with 14 bases between. The V gene's germline CDR1 is SGHRS and CDR2 YFSETQ. The CDR3 sequence is 14 residues long. CDR3 DNA (partial): TGCGCCAGCCGAAGTTCAGGGGCCACCGGGGAG. Translated: CASRSSGATGE. The CDR3 as a whole reads CASRSSGATGELFF.

The sequenced part of the CDR3 DNA is TGCGCCAGCAGCTTGGCCCCTGCGGGGGGGAATTCACCC. This gives the protein CASSLAPAGGNSP. The full CDR3 protein reads CASSLAPAGGNSPLHF. The chain carries TRBV5-1 and TRBJ1-6; a possible D gene is TRBD1 (5 bases). The read stops 3 residues short of the end of the CDR3; the missing end is completed from the germline J gene. The CDR3 contains 16 residues. The ends were cut back, 0 bases at V and 7 bases at J, with 14 bases in the middle. Germline values: CDR1 SGHRS, CDR2 YFSETQ.

On this clone: At one end the junction does not follow the germline gene, possibly because of a read error. The read terminates 3 residues before the CDR3 end, so the remaining end is supplied by the germline J gene. The chain carries TRBV4-2 and TRBJ2-7; D might be TRBD1 (5 bases). CDR3 length: 15 residues. Germline values: CDR1 LGHNA, CDR2 YNFKEQ. CDR3 region: CASSQDSTDYYEQYF. CDR3 bases read: TGCGCCAGCAGCCAAGATTCGACAGATTACTACGAG.

To note about this clone: The read gets to within 3 residues of the CDR3 end, and the germline J gene fills in the rest. J is TRBJ1-2 and V is TRBV19, with D possibly TRBD1 on 6 matching bases. Germline V gene lookup returns CDR1 LNHDA and CDR2 SQIVND (reference sequence). This CDR3 comprises 14 residues. This CDR3 is CASSNRVSSYDYTF. CDR3 DNA (partial): TGTGCCAGTAGCAACAGGGTGTCCTCCTACGAC.

To note about this clone: The sequenced fragment ends 3 residues before the CDR3 boundary, so the rest is inferred from the germline J gene. The chain recombines TRBV20-1 with TRBJ1-6; possibly TRBD1 for D (5 bases). CDR1 is DFQATT and CDR2 is SNEGSKA in the germline V gene (reference sequence). This CDR3 spans 13 amino acids. V lost 3 bases and J lost 10, with 13 bases in between. The DNA read from the CDR3 is TGCAGTGCTAGTTCCGGGGGGAACTCACCC. Translating gives CSASSGGNSP. The whole CDR3 protein is CSASSGGNSPLHF.

Concerning this clone: The read stops 3 residues short of the end of the CDR3; the missing end is completed from the germline J gene. This rearrangement joins TRBV6-1 to TRBJ1-2, with D maybe TRBD1 (6 bases). The CDR3 totals 16 residues. Germline V lookup: CDR1 MNHNS, CDR2 SASEGT. V shed 1 base and J shed 4 bases, with 16 bases lying between them. The CDR3 loop is CASSEDFSGVGYGYTF. The CDR3 DNA, read in part, is TGTGCCAGCAGTGAAGATTTTTCAGGGGTCGGCTATGGC.

As to this clone: The read ends 3 residues early relative to the CDR3; the germline J gene fills the gap. The gene calls are TRBV6-2 or TRBV6-3 and TRBJ2-3, with 13 positions matching TRBD2. Germline assignment: CDR1 MNHEY and CDR2 SVGEGT. Unmatched junction bases numbered 13, after V lost 8 bases and J lost 5 bases. This CDR3 spans 17 amino acids. CDR3 sequence: CASGDIGLAGDGDTQYF. The sequenced CDR3 bases are TGTGCCAGCGGGGACATTGGACTAGCGGGGGACGGAGATACG.

About this clone: The missing CDR3 end, 3 residues past where the read stops, is filled in from the germline J gene. The chain combines TRBV5-5 with TRBJ2-4; 9 bases are a match to TRBD1. The CDR3 spans 15 residues. Germline CDR1 SGHKS, CDR2 YYEKEE (reference sequence). Unmatched junction bases numbered 4, after V lost 0 bases and J lost 6 bases. The covered CDR3 bases are TGTGCCAGCAGCTTGGTGGACAGGGGCCTAAACATT. Its protein product is CASSLVDRGLNI. The entire CDR3 sequence reads CASSLVDRGLNIQYF.

Turning to this clone: The read terminates 3 residues ahead of where the CDR3 ends, so the germline J gene completes it. The chain has TRBV6-4 and TRBJ1-6; D is possibly TRBD1 (5 bases). This CDR3 is built from 15 residues. V lost 0 bases, J lost 6 bases, and 9 bases lay in between. CDR1 MRHNA and CDR2 SNTAGT come from the germline V gene. Incomplete CDR3 DNA: TGTGCCAGCAGTGACTCGGGCAGGGTTAATTCACCC. Translating it yields CASSDSGRVNSP. The CDR3, in full, reads CASSDSGRVNSPLHF.

CDR3 DNA (partial): TGTGCCAGCAGTTCCGATCAACACACAGATACC. Its translation is CASSSDQHTDT. The full CDR3 protein reads CASSSDQHTDTYTF. This sequence joins TRBV6-2 or TRBV6-3 and TRBJ1-2, with D hard to call. The read falls 3 residues short of the CDR3 end, and the missing part is taken from the germline J gene. This CDR3 region has 14 residues. Germline CDR1 and CDR2: MNHEY and SVGEGT.

Of note for this clone: The read gets to within 3 residues of the CDR3 end, and the germline J gene fills in the rest. The rearrangement links TRBV29-1 to TRBJ2-1; 9 nucleotides agree with TRBD1. The CDR3 contains 15 residues. Germline V gene sequence: CDR1 SQVTM, CDR2 ANQGSEA. The J segment lost 7 bases and the V segment lost 3 bases, leaving 10 bases of the junction unmatched. CDR3 DNA, as far as it was read: TGCAGCGTTGAGGCGGCCGGGACAGGGAGAAATGAG. Translating gives CSVEAAGTGRNE. The whole CDR3 sequence is CSVEAAGTGRNEQFF.

Comment on this clone: A read error may produce the germline difference seen at one junction end. The CDR3 end is not reached by the read, which stops 3 residues before it; the germline J gene fills it in. The chain recombines TRBV4-2 with TRBJ2-1, with 9 bases fitting TRBD2. Germline CDR1 LGHNA, CDR2 YNFKEQ. This CDR3 has 15 residues. The covered CDR3 bases are TGCGCCAGCAGCCACCTCGCGGGGGGGAACAATGAG. This translates into CASSHLAGGNNE. The full CDR3 sequence reads CASSHLAGGNNEQFF.

Points on this clone: The CDR3 end lies 3 residues beyond the end of the read and is filled in from the germline J gene. V gene TRBV19 combines with J gene TRBJ2-3; 10 positions agree with TRBD1. Germline CDR1 reads LNHDA; CDR2 reads SQIVND (reference sequence). The CDR3 sequence is 15 residues long. J lost 2 bases, V lost 5 bases, and 4 bases had no gene match. The sequenced CDR3 bases are TGTGCCAGTAGTGGGGGACAGGGGATCACAGATACG. It is translated as CASSGGQGITDT. The entire CDR3 is CASSGGQGITDTQYF.

Concerning this clone: Relative to the germline gene, one junction end is altered; a read error may explain this. Read sequence stops 3 residues before the CDR3 end, and the germline J gene provides the missing end. J is TRBJ2-3 and V is TRBV20-1; TRBD2 matches at 10 bases. This CDR3 contains 16 residues. From germline, CDR1 is DFQATT and CDR2 SNEGSKA (reference sequence). Incomplete CDR3 DNA: TGCAGTGCCCCCGCGAGGAGCGGGGGGGTTACAGATGCG. This codes for CSAPARSGGVTDA. The whole CDR3 sequence reads CSAPARSGGVTDAQYF.